These T cell receptor beta chains were read from a single sample in a study of blood T cells in healthy people across ages. TCRdb re-called the 5' RACE reads through MiXCR, storing one row per CDR3 protein. This table has more than 1 million distinct CDR3 sequences, under 45% appearing once. Sample: blood. The receptor source for this set is an older woman in good health. The conserved cysteine and the conserved F or W are not part of the CDR3 here. Size tells how often a clone was seen (once, few, many) or the class of an expanded clone, and some rows leave it out.

ASSPRGPNSNQPQH	few	TRBV12-3/TRBV12-4
ASSTQLSPLH	few	TRBV9
ASSLRDRNPEAF	few	TRBV4-2
ASSTGLDGCT	-	TRBV7-3
ASSLMPVANEQF	few	TRBV7-8
ASSLGTGFYNERY	-	TRBV7-8
ASSREGGIGGYT	-	TRBV14
ASSPSGSFYNEQF	-	TRBV27
ASSLDRGQYNEQF	-	TRBV11-2
SAAGDTQY	few	TRBV20-1
SAGDRGNYNEQY	-	TRBV29-1
AISESGTNTQY	few	TRBV10-3
AASDSSRGGETQY	once	TRBV24-1
SAPARKQKNYGYT	-	TRBV20-1
ASTPRLDTEAF	few	TRBV6-1
ASSPDPYEQY	many	TRBV7-9
ASSSREETQY	many	TRBV5-1
ASRPLNSEKLF	-	TRBV27
ASSPSGRGAQETQY	many	TRBV7-8
SARPPNHYEQY	-	TRBV20-1
ASSLFRGYITDTQY	-	TRBV27
ASSPLMSGVFQETQY	-	TRBV6-2/TRBV6-3
ASSSYDPRREAYNEQF	-	TRBV27